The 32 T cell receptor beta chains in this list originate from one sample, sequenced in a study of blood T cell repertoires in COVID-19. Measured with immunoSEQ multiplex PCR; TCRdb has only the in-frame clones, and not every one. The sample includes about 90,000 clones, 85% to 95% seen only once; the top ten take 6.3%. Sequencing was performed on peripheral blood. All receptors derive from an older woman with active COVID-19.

CDR3 region: CAWGTAAEAFF. The CDR3 region has the DNA TGTGCCTGGGGGACAGCTGCTGAAGCTTTCTTT. The chain uses TRBV30 and TRBJ1-1; TRBD1 agrees at 7 bases. The CDR3 runs to 11 residues. The V gene end was trimmed by 5 bases and the J gene end by 6 bases; junction bases not matched to a gene: 3. CDR1 and CDR2 (germline): GTSNPN, SVGIG (reference sequence).

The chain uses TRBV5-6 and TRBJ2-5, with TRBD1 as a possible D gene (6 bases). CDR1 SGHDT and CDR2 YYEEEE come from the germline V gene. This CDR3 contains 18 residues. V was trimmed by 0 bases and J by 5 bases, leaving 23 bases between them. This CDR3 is CASSLVPGFGDGGETQYF. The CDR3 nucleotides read TGTGCCAGCAGCTTGGTTCCGGGTTTCGGAGATGGGGGCGAGACCCAGTACTTC. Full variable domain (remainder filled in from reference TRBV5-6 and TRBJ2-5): DAGVTQSPTHLIKTRGQQVTLRCSPKSGHDTVSWYQQALGQGPQFIFQYYEEEERQRGNFPDRFSGHQFPNYSSELNVNALLLGDSALYLCASSLVPGFGDGGETQYFGPGTRLLVL.

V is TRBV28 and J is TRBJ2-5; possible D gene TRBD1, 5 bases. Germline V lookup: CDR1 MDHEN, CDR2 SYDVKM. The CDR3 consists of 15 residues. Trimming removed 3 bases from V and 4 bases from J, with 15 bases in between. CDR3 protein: CASSLSGNFPETQYF. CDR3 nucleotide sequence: TGTGCCAGCAGTTTGTCAGGGAACTTTCCAGAGACCCAGTACTTC.

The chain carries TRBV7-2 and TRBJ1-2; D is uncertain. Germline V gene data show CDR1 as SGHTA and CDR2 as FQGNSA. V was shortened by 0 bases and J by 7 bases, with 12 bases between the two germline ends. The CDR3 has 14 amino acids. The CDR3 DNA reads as TGTGCCAGCAGCTTAGCCACAGCCCCTGGTGGCTACACCTTC. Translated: CASSLATAPGGYTF.

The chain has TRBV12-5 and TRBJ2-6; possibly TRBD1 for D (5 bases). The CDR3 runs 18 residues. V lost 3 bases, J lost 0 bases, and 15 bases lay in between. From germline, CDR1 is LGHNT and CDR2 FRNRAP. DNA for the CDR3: TGTGCTAGTGGTTTTATGGGGCAGGAACGCTCTGGGGCCAACGTCCTGACTTTC. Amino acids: CASGFMGQERSGANVLTF.

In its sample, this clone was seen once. This CDR3 is CASMASDRAKTQYF. In DNA form, the CDR3 reads TGTGCCAGCATGGCGTCTGACAGGGCGAAGACCCAGTACTTC. V usage is TRBV5-4 and J usage is TRBJ2-5, with 7 bases fitting TRBD1. This CDR3 comprises 14 residues. In germline, CDR1 is SGHNT, CDR2 YYREEE (reference sequence). V shed 6 bases and J 6 bases; nucleotides not matched to a gene: 11.

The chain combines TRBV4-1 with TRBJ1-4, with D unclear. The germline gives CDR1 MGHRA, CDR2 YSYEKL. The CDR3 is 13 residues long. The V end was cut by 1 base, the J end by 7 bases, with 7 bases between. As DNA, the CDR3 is TGCGCCAGCAGCCAAGTGCCGGGTGAAAAACTGTTTTTT. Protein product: CASSQVPGEKLFF.

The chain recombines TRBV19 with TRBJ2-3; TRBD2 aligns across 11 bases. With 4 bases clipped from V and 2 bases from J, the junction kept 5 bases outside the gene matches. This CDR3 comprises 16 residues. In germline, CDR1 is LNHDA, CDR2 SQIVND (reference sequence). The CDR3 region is CASSSGSGRVTDTQYF. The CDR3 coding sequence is TGTGCCAGTAGTAGCGGTAGCGGGAGGGTCACAGATACGCAGTATTTT.

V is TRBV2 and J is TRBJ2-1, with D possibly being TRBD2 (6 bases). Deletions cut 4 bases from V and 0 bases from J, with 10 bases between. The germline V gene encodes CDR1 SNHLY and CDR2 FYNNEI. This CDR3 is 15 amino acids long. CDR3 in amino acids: CASSALASSYNEQFF. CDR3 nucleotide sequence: TGTGCCAGCAGTGCCCTAGCGAGCTCCTACAATGAGCAGTTCTTC.

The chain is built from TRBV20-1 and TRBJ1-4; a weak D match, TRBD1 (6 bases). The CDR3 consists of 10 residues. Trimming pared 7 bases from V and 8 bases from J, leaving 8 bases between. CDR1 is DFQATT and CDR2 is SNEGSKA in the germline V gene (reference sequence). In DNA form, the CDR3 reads TGCAGTGTCAGGGGCGAAAAACTGTTTTTT. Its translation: CSVRGEKLFF.

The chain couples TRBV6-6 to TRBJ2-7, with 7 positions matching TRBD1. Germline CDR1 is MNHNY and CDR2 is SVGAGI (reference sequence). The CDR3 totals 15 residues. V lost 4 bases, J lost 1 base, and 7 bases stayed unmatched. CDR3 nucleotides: TGTGCCAGCAGTTCTTGGCAGGGGGAGTCCTACGAGCAGTACTTC. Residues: CASSSWQGESYEQYF.

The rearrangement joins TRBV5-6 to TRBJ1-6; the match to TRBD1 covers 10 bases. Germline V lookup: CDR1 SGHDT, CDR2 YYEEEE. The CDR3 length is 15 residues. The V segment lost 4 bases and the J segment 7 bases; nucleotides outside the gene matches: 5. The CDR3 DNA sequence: TGTGCCAGCAGCGCCCTGGACAGGGGGAATTCACCCCTCCACTTT. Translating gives CASSALDRGNSPLHF.

The CDR3 DNA reads TGTGCCTGGCAACAGGGGACTCACTTTAATTCACCCCTCCACTTT. This sequence encodes CAWQQGTHFNSPLHF. This sequence joins TRBV30 and TRBJ1-6, with 7 bases lining up with TRBD1. The CDR3 is 15 amino acids. The V segment lost 5 bases and the J segment 6 bases; nucleotides outside the gene matches: 10. CDR1 and CDR2 from the germline V gene are GTSNPN and SVGIG (reference sequence). The full variable domain, in which reference TRBV30 and TRBJ1-6 provide the parts outside the CDR3, is SQTIHQWPATLVQPVGSPLSLECTVEGTSNPNLYWYRQAAGRGLQLLFYSVGIGQISSEVPQNLSASRPQDRQFILSSKKLLLSDSGFYLCAWQQGTHFNSPLHFGNGTRLTVT.

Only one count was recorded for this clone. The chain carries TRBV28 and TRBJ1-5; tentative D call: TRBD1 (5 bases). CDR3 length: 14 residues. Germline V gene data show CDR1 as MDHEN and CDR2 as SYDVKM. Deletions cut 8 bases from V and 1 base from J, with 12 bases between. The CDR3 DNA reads TGTGCCAGCGGTCAAACAGGAAGCAATCAGCCCCAGCATTTT. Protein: CASGQTGSNQPQHF.

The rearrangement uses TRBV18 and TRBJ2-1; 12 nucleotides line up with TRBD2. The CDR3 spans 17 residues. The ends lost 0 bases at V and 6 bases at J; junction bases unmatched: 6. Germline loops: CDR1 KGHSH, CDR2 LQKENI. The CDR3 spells CASSPPTASGRANEQFF. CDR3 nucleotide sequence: TGTGCCAGCTCACCACCGACGGCTAGCGGGAGGGCCAATGAGCAGTTCTTC.

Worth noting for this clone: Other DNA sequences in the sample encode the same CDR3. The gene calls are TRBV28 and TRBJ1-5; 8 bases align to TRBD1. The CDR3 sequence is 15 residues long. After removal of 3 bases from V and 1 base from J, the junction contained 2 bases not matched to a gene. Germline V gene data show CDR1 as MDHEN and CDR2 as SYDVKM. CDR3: CASSFTGGSNQPQHF. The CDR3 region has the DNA TGTGCCAGCAGTTTTACAGGGGGAAGCAATCAGCCCCAGCATTTT. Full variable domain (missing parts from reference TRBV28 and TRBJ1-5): DVKVTQSSRYLVKRTGEKVFLECVQDMDHENMFWYRQDPGLGLRLIYFSYDVKMKEKGDIPEGYSVSREKKERFSLILESASTNQTSMYLCASSFTGGSNQPQHFGDGTRLSIL.

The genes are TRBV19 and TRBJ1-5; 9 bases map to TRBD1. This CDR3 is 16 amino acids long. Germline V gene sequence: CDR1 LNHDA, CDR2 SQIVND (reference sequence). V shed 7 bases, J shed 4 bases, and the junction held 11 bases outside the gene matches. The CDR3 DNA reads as TGTGCCAGTAATAGGCCCGGGACAGGGAAAAATCAGCCCCAGCATTTT. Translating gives CASNRPGTGKNQPQHF.

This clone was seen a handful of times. The CDR3: CASSFGQGNTPQHF. The CDR3 nucleotides are TGTGCCAGCAGCTTTGGACAGGGGAATACTCCCCAGCATTTT. The gene calls are TRBV11-2 and TRBJ1-5, with 9 bases matching TRBD1. From germline, CDR1 is SGHAT and CDR2 FQNNGV. This CDR3 region has 14 residues. Trimming cost V 3 bases and J 10 bases; bases outside gene matches: 7.

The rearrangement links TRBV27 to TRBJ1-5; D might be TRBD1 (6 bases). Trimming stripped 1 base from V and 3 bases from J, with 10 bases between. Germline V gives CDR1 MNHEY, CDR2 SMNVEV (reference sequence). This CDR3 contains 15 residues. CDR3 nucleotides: TGTGCCAGCAGTTTATTGACGGGACACAATCAGCCCCAGCATTTT. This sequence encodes CASSLLTGHNQPQHF.

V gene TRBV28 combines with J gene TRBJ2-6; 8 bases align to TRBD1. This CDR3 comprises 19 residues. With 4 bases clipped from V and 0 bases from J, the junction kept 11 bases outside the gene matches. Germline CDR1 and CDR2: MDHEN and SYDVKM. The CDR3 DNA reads TGTGCCAGCAGTTCCATCGGGACAGGATCTTACTCTGGGGCCAACGTCCTGACTTTC. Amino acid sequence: CASSSIGTGSYSGANVLTF.

The CDR3 loop reads CASSETGSSSGNTIYF. The CDR3 nucleotides are TGTGCCAGCAGTGAAACAGGGTCTAGCTCTGGAAACACCATATATTTT. J is TRBJ1-3 and V is TRBV2, with TRBD1 as a possible D gene (6 bases). CDR3 length: 16 residues. Trimming shortened V by 2 bases and J by 0 bases, and 11 bases separated the two germline ends. The germline V gene encodes CDR1 SNHLY and CDR2 FYNNEI.

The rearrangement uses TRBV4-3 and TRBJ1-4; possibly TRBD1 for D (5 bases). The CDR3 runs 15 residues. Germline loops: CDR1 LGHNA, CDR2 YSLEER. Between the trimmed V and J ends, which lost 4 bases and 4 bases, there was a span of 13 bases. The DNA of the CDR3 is TGCGCCAGCAGCCCAACTTATAGGGGTAATGAAAAACTGTTTTTT. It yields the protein CASSPTYRGNEKLFF.

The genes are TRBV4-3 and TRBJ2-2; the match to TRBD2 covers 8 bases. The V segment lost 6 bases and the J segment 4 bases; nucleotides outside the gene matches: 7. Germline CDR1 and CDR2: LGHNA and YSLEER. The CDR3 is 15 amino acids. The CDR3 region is CASSSGGAGTGELFF. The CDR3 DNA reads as TGCGCCAGCAGTTCCGGGGGGGCCGGCACCGGGGAGCTGTTTTTT.

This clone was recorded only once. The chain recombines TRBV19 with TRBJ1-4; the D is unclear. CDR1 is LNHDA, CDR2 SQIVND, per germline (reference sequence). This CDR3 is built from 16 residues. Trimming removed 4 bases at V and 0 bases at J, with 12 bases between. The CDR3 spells CASSTARGATNEKLFF. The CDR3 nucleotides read TGTGCCAGTAGTACCGCCCGAGGCGCAACTAATGAAAAACTGTTTTTT.

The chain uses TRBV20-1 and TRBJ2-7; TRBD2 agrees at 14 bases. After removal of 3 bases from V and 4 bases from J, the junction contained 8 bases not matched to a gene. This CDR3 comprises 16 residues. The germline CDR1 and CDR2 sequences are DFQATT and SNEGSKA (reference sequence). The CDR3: CSASTSTSGGAYEQYF. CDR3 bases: TGCAGTGCTAGTACTTCGACTAGCGGGGGGGCTTACGAGCAGTACTTC.

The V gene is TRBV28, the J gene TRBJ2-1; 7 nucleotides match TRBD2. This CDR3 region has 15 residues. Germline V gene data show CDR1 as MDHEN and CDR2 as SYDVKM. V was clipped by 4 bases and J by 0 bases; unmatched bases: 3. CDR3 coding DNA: TGTGCCAGCAGTTACTCTAGCGGCTCCTACAATGAGCAGTTCTTC. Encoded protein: CASSYSSGSYNEQFF.

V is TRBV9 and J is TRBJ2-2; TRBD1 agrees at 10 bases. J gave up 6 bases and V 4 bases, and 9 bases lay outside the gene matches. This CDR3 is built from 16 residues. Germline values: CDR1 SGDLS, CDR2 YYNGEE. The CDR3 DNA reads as TGTGCCAGCAGCTTGAGGACAGGGGGTGTTTCCGGGGAGCTGTTTTTT. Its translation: CASSLRTGGVSGELFF.

This CDR3 is CASSRGGLYGYTF. Here the CDR3 DNA reads TGTGCCAGCAGTCGGGGGGGCCTTTATGGCTACACCTTC. This rearrangement joins TRBV28 to TRBJ1-2, with TRBD1 as a possible D gene (6 bases). Germline loops: CDR1 MDHEN, CDR2 SYDVKM. Deletions cut 5 bases from V and 5 bases from J, with 12 bases between. The CDR3 has 13 residues.

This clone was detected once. CDR3 protein: CASSFFLAGVGANVLTF. For the CDR3, the DNA is TGTGCCAGCAGCTTTTTTCTAGCGGGAGTTGGGGCCAACGTCCTGACTTTC. The chain employs TRBV3-1 (or the pseudogene TRBV3-2) and TRBJ2-6, with 10 bases lining up with TRBD2. The V and J ends lost 5 bases and 3 bases, in that order; junction bases with no gene match: 7. This CDR3 has 17 amino acids. Germline values: CDR1 LGHDT, CDR2 YNNKEL (reference sequence).

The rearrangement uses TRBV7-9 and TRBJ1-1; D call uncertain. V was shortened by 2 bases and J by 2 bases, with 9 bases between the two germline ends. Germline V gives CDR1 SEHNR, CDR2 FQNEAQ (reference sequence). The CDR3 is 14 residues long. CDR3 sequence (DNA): TGTGCCAGCAGCTTATCGACTTACAACACTGAAGCTTTCTTT. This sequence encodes CASSLSTYNTEAFF. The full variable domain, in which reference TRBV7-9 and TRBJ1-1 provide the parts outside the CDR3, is DTGVSQNPRHKITKRGQNVTFRCDPISEHNRLYWYRQTLGQGPEFLTYFQNEAQLEKSRLLSDRFSAERPKGSFSTLEIQRTEQGDSAMYLCASSLSTYNTEAFFGQGTRLTVV.

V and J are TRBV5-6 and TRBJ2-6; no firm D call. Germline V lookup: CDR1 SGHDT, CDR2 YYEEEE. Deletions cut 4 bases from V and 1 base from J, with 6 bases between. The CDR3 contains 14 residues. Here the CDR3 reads CASSLSSGANVLTF. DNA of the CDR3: TGTGCCAGCAGCCTTTCTTCTGGGGCCAACGTCCTGACTTTC.

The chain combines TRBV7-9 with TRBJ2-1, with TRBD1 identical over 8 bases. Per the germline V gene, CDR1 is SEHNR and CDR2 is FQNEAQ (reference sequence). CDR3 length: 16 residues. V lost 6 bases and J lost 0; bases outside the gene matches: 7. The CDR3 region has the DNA TGTGCCAGCAGATGGACAGGGCCCCCCTCCTACAATGAGCAGTTCTTC. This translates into CASRWTGPPSYNEQFF.